These T cell receptor beta chains were read from a single sample in a study of T cell changes during pregnancy in multiple sclerosis. Generated by immunoSEQ multiplex PCR, the TCRdb table keeps only in-frame clones and is missing some. The sample lists tens of thousands of clones, about 86% occurring once. Here the sequenced sample was CD4+ T cells from peripheral blood mononuclear cells, taken in the first trimester of pregnancy. These receptors all come from a female donor in good health, enrolled as a control in a pregnancy study. Both conserved end residues are part of each CDR3. A D gene is named only where the DNA matches it firmly. Size tells how often a clone was seen (once, few, many) or the class of an expanded clone, and some rows leave it out.

J: TRBJ2-7
D: NA
V: TRBV19
size: NA
DNA: TGTGCCAGTAGTTCCCGGGACATACGGGACGAGCAGTACTTC
CDR3: CASSSRDIRDEQYF

J: TRBJ1-5
D: NA
V: TRBV12-2
size: NA
DNA: TGTGCAAGTCGCTTAGCGTACTTAGATCAAACGGACAGAGTGGATCAGCCCCAGCATTTT
CDR3: CASRLAYLDQTDRVDQPQHF

J: TRBJ2-6
D: TRBD1
V: TRBV5-4
size: NA
DNA: TGTGCCAGCAGCCCGAAACAGGGGGTCGGGGCCAACGTCCTGACTTTC
CDR3: CASSPKQGVGANVLTF

J: TRBJ2-2
D: NA
V: TRBV7-2
size: few
DNA: TGTGCCAGCAGCTTAGGGGGCCTAAGGACCGGGGAGCTGTTTTTT
CDR3: CASSLGGLRTGELFF

J: TRBJ2-3
D: TRBD1
V: TRBV30
size: NA
DNA: TGTGCCTGGAGTCGGGACAGGGTGGGGAAAGATACGCAGTATTTT
CDR3: CAWSRDRVGKDTQYF

J: TRBJ1-5
D: TRBD1
V: TRBV27
size: NA
DNA: TGTGCCAGCAGTCCCGGCTTCGGACAGGGGAGCCAGCCCCAGCATTTT
CDR3: CASSPGFGQGSQPQHF

J: TRBJ2-3
D: NA
V: TRBV5-1
size: NA
DNA: TGCGCCAGCAGCTTGGTCGCCGCTAGCTTGGCAGATACGCAGTATTTT
CDR3: CASSLVAASLADTQYF

J: TRBJ2-1
D: TRBD2
V: TRBV18
size: NA
DNA: TGTGCCAGCTCACTGAGCGGGGACGCCTACAATGAGCAGTTCTTC
CDR3: CASSLSGDAYNEQFF

J: TRBJ2-1
D: TRBD1
V: TRBV29-1
size: NA
DNA: TGCAGCGCCCGGACAGGGGGGGACAATGAGCAGTTCTTC
CDR3: CSARTGGDNEQFF

J: TRBJ1-1
D: TRBD1
V: TRBV18
size: NA
DNA: TGTGCCAGCTCACCATCGATCGGACAGGGGGCTGAAGCTTTCTTT
CDR3: CASSPSIGQGAEAFF

J: TRBJ1-2
D: TRBD1
V: TRBV18
size: NA
DNA: TGTGCCAGCTCCGACAGGGGAGATGGCTACACCTTC
CDR3: CASSDRGDGYTF

J: TRBJ1-2
D: NA
V: TRBV23-1
size: NA
DNA: TGCGCCAGCACCGAACGGGGGGAGGAGCGCGACTATGGCTACACCTTC
CDR3: CASTERGEERDYGYTF

J: TRBJ1-1
D: NA
V: TRBV6-5
size: NA
DNA: TGTGCCAGCAGTTACCAGGGGATGAACACTGAAGCTTTCTTT
CDR3: CASSYQGMNTEAFF

J: TRBJ1-1
D: NA
V: TRBV6-5
size: NA
DNA: TGTGCCAGCAGTTACTCGTACGGGGGCACTGAAGCTTTCTTT
CDR3: CASSYSYGGTEAFF

J: TRBJ1-2
D: TRBD1
V: TRBV7-2
size: NA
DNA: TGTGCCAGCAGCCGGGGACAGGGGGGCTTATTGTTCTTC
CDR3: CASSRGQGGLLFF

J: TRBJ2-1
D: TRBD2
V: TRBV4-2
size: NA
DNA: TGTGCCAGCAGCCAACGACTAGCCGATGCCTACAATGAGCAGTTCTTC
CDR3: CASSQRLADAYNEQFF

J: TRBJ1-1
D: TRBD1
V: TRBV5-4
size: once
DNA: TGTGCCAGCAGCGCAGGGGGGGGGCAGGGGGCAGGGAACACTGAAGCTTTCTTT
CDR3: CASSAGGGQGAGNTEAFF

J: TRBJ1-2
D: NA
V: TRBV19
size: NA
DNA: TGTGCCAGTAGTATTATTGAGGGCGGCTACACCTTC
CDR3: CASSIIEGGYTF

J: TRBJ2-1
D: TRBD2
V: TRBV4-3
size: NA
DNA: TGCGCCAGCAGCCAAGCCTTAGTGGGACTAGCGGGTTACAATGAGCAGTTCTTC
CDR3: CASSQALVGLAGYNEQFF

J: TRBJ1-4
D: NA
V: TRBV4-2
size: NA
DNA: TGTGCCAGCAGCCAAGATCGGGAATCAACTAATGAAAAACTGTTTTTT
CDR3: CASSQDRESTNEKLFF

J: TRBJ2-7
D: TRBD1
V: TRBV4-2
size: NA
DNA: TGTGCCAGCAGCCAAGATCCGGGACAGGGGGCCTCCGAGCAGTACTTC
CDR3: CASSQDPGQGASEQYF

J: TRBJ2-6
D: TRBD2
V: TRBV4-2
size: NA
DNA: TGTGCCAGCAGCCAAGATGGGGGGGCTGGGGCCAACGTCCTGACTTTC
CDR3: CASSQDGGAGANVLTF

J: TRBJ2-3
D: NA
V: TRBV4-3
size: NA
DNA: TGCGCCAGCAGCCAAGATTCTAGCGGCACAGATACGCAGTATTTT
CDR3: CASSQDSSGTDTQYF

J: TRBJ2-7
D: TRBD1
V: TRBV27
size: NA
DNA: TGTGCCAGCCTCTCCCTCCAGGGGGTCTCCTACGAGCAGTACTTC
CDR3: CASLSLQGVSYEQYF

J: TRBJ1-3
D: TRBD1
V: TRBV7-2
size: NA
DNA: TGTGCCAGCAGCCTACGGACAGGCCCTAGCTCTGGAAACACCATATATTTT
CDR3: CASSLRTGPSSGNTIYF

J: TRBJ2-7
D: NA
V: TRBV14
size: NA
DNA: TGTGCCAGCAGCCAAGAGAGGGCTCTTGCCTACGAGCAGTACTTC
CDR3: CASSQERALAYEQYF

J: TRBJ2-1
D: TRBD2
V: TRBV4-3
size: NA
DNA: TGCGCCAGCAGCCAAGATCTTCCGACTAGCGGGAGATACAATGAGCAGTTCTTC
CDR3: CASSQDLPTSGRYNEQFF

J: TRBJ1-1
D: NA
V: TRBV5-5
size: NA
DNA: TGTGCCAGCAGCTCGGCGGTAGGCACTGAAGCTTTCTTT
CDR3: CASSSAVGTEAFF

J: TRBJ1-5
D: TRBD1
V: TRBV7-2
size: NA
DNA: TGTGCCAGCAGCAAACCCGGGACAGGGAGGCAGCCCCAGCATTTT
CDR3: CASSKPGTGRQPQHF